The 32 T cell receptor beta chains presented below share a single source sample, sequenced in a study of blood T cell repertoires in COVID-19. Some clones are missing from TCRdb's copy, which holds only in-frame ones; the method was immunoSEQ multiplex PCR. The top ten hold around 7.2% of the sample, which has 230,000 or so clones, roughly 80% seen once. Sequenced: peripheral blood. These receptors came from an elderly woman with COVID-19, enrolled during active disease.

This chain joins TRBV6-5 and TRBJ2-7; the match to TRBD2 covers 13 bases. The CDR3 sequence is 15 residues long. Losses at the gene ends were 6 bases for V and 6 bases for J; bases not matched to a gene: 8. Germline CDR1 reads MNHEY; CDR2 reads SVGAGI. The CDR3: CASRGLAGATVEQYF. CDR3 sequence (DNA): TGTGCCAGCAGAGGACTAGCGGGGGCAACCGTCGAGCAGTACTTC.

CDR3: CASSRGGLSYEQYF. The CDR3 coding sequence is TGTGCCAGCAGCCGAGGGGGCCTTTCCTACGAGCAGTACTTC. The J gene is TRBJ2-7, the V gene TRBV6-1, with 7 bases that match TRBD1. The CDR3 extends over 14 amino acids. CDR1 is MNHNS and CDR2 is SASEGT in the germline V gene. Losses at the gene ends were 6 bases for V and 1 base for J; bases not matched to a gene: 6.

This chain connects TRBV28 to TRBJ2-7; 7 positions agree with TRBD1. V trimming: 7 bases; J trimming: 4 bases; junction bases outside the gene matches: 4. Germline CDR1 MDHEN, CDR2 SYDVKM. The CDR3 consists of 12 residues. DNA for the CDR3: TGTGCCAGCAAGGGGGCGGTTTACGAGCAGTACTTC. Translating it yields CASKGAVYEQYF.

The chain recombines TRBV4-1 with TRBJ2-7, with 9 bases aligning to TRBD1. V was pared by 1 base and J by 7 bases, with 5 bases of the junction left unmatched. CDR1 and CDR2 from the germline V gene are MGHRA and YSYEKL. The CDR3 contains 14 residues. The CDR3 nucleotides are TGCGCCAGCAGCCAAGGGGACAGGGTGGTGGAGCAGTACTTC. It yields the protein CASSQGDRVVEQYF.

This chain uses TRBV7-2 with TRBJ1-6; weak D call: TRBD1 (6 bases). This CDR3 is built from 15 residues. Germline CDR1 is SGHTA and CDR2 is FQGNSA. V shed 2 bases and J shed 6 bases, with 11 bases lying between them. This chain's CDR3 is CASSLQGMGNSPLHF. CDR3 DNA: TGTGCCAGCAGCTTACAGGGGATGGGTAATTCACCCCTCCACTTT.

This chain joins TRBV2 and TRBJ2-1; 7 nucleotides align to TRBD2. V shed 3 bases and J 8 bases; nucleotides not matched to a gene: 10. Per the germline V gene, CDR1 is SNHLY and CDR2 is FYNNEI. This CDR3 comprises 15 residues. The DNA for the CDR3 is TGTGCCAGCAGTGATACTGAGATAGCGGGCGATGAGCAGTTCTTC. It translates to CASSDTEIAGDEQFF.

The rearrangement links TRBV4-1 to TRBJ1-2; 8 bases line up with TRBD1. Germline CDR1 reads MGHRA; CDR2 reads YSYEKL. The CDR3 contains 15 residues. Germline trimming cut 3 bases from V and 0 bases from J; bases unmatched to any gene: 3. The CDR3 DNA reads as TGCGCCAGCAGCCAGCCGGGACAGGCTAACTATGGCTACACCTTC. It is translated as CASSQPGQANYGYTF.

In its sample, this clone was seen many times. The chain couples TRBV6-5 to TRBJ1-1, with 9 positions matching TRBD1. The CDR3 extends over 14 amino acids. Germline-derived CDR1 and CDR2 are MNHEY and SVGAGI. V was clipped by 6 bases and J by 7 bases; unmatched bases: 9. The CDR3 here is CASSRTRTGVEAFF. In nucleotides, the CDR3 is TGTGCCAGCAGCCGCACCCGGACAGGGGTTGAAGCTTTCTTT.

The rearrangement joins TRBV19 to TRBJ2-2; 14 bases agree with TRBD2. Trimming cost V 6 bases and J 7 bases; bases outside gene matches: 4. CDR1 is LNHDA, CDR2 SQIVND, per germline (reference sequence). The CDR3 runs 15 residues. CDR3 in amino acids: CASRTSGRAGGELFF. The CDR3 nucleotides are TGTGCCAGTAGGACTAGCGGGAGGGCCGGCGGGGAGCTGTTTTTT.

The CDR3 region has the DNA TGTGCCAGCAGCCTACGACAGACAGATACGCAGTATTTT. Translated: CASSLRQTDTQYF. The chain combines TRBV7-3 with TRBJ2-3, with D possibly TRBD1 on 5 matching bases. V was pared by 5 bases and J by 3 bases, with 9 bases between. Per germline, CDR1 SGHTA and CDR2 FQGTGA. This CDR3 is built from 13 residues.

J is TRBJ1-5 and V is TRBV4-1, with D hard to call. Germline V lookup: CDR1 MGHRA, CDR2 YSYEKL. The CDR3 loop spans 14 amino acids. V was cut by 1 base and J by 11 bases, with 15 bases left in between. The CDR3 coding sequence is TGCGCCAGCAGCCAAGCGGGGAGTCAGAGGGCCCAGCATTTT. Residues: CASSQAGSQRAQHF.

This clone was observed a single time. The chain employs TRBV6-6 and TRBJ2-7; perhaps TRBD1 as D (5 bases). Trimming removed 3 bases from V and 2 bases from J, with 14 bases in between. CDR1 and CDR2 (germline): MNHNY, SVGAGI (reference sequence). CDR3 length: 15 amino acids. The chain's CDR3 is CASSYSAGSPYEQYF. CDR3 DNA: TGTGCCAGCAGTTATTCGGCAGGGTCTCCCTACGAGCAGTACTTC.

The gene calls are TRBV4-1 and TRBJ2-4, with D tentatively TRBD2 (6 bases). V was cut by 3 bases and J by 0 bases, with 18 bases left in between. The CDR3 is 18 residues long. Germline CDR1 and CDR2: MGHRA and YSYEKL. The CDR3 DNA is TGCGCCAGCAGCCAGGGACGGGGTAGCGGACTAGCCAAAAACATTCAGTACTTC. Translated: CASSQGRGSGLAKNIQYF.

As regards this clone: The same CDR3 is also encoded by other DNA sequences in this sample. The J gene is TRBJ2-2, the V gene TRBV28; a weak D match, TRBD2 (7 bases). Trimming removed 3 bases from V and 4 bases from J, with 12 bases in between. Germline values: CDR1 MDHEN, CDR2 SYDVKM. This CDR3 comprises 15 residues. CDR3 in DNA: TGTGCCAGCAGTTTGGCGGGGGCGGGCACCGGGGAGCTGTTTTTT. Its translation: CASSLAGAGTGELFF.

The CDR3 nucleotides read TGTGCCAGCAGTGAGTCGGGATTGGGCGACATTCAGTACTTC. Encoded protein: CASSESGLGDIQYF. The V call is TRBV6-1, the J call TRBJ2-4; tentatively, D is TRBD2 (5 bases). Germline loops: CDR1 MNHNS, CDR2 SASEGT. The CDR3 runs to 14 residues. With 3 bases removed from V and 8 bases from J, the gap between germline ends came to 14 bases.

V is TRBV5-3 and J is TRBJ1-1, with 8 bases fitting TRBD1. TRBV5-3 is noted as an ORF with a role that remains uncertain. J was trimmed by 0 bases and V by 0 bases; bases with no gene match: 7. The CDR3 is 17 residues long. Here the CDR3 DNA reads TGTGCCAGAAGCTTGGCAGGGGGCGCGGGTATGAACACTGAAGCTTTCTTT. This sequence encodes CARSLAGGAGMNTEAFF.

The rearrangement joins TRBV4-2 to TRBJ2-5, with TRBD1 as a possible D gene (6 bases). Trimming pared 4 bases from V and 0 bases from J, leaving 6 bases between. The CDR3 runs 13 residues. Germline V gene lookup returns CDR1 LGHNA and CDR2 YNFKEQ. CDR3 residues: CASSRDNQETQYF. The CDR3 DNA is TGTGCCAGCAGCCGGGACAACCAAGAGACCCAGTACTTC.

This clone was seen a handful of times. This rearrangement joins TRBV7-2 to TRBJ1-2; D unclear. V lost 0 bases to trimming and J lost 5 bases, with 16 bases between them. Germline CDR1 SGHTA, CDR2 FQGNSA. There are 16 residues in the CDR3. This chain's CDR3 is CASSLAALTWTYGYTF. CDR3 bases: TGTGCCAGCAGCTTAGCCGCCCTAACCTGGACTTATGGCTACACCTTC. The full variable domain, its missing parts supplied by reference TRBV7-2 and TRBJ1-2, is GAGVSQSPSNKVTEKGKDVELRCDPISGHTALYWYRQSLGQGLEFLIYFQGNSAPDKSGLPSDRFSAERTGGSVSTLTIQRTQQEDSAVYLCASSLAALTWTYGYTFGSGTRLTVV.

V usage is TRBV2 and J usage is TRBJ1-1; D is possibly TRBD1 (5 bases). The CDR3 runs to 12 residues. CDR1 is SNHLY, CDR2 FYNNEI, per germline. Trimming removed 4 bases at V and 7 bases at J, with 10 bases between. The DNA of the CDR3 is TGTGCCAGCAGTGTGGGGGGGGTTGAAGCTTTCTTT. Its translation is CASSVGGVEAFF.

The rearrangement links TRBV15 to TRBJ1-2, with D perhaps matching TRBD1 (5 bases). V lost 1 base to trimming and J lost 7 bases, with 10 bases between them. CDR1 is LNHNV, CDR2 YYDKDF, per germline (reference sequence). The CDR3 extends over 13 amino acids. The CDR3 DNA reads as TGTGCCACCAGCAGAGGTCGGACAACTGGCTACACCTTC. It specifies CATSRGRTTGYTF.

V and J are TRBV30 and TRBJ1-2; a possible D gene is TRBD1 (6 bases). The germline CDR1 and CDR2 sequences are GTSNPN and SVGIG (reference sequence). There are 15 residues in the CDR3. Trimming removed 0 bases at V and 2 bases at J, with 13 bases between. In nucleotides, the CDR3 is TGTGCCTGGAGTGTAAAAGACAGGTCGAACTATGGCTACACCTTC. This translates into CAWSVKDRSNYGYTF.

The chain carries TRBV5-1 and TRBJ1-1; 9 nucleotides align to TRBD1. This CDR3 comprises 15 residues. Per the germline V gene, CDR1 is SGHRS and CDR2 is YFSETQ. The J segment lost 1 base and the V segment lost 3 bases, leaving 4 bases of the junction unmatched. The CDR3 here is CASSSGQGWNTEAFF. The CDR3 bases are TGCGCCAGCAGCTCGGGACAGGGTTGGAACACTGAAGCTTTCTTT.

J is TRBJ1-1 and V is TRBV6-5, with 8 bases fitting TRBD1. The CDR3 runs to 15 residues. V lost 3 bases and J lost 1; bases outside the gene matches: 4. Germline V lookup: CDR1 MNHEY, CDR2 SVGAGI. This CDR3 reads CASSYLRGRNTEAFF. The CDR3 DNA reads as TGTGCCAGCAGTTATCTCAGGGGGCGGAACACTGAAGCTTTCTTT.

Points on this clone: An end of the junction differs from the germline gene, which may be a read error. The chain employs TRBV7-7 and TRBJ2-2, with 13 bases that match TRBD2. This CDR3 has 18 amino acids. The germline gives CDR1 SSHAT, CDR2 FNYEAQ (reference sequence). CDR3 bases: TGTGCTAGCAGCCGGCCCGGGACTAGCGGGGAGAACACCGGGGAGCTGTTTTTT. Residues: CASSRPGTSGENTGELFF.

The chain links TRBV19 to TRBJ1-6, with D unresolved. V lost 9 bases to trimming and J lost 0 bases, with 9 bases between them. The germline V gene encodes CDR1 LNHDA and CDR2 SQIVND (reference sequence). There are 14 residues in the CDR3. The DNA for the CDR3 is TGTGCCAGCGCAGGAAGCTCCTATAATTCACCCCTCCACTTT. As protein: CASAGSSYNSPLHF. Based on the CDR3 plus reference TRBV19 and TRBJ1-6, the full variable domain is DGGITQSPKYLFRKEGQNVTLSCEQNLNHDAMYWYRQDPGQGLRLIYYSQIVNDFQKGDIAEGYSVSREKKESFPLTVTSAQKNPTAFYLCASAGSSYNSPLHFGNGTRLTVT.

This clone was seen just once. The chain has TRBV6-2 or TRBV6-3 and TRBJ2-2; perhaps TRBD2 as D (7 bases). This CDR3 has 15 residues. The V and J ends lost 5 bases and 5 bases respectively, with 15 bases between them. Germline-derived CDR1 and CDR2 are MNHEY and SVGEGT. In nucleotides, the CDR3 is TGTGCCAGCAGTCTTAGGGGGGGGCCGACCGGGGAGCTGTTTTTT. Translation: CASSLRGGPTGELFF.

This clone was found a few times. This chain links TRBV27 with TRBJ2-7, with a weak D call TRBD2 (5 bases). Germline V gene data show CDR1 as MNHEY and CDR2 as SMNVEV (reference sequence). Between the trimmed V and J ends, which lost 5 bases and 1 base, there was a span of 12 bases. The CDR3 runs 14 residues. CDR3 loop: CASSPPGLSYEQYF. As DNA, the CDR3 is TGTGCCAGCAGTCCACCCGGACTGTCCTACGAGCAGTACTTC.

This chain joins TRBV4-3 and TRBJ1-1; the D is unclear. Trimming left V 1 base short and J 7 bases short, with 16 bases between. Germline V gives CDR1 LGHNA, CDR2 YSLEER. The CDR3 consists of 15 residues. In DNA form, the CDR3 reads TGCGCCAGCAGCCAAGCCTGGGCCACAAGGAATGAAGCTTTCTTT. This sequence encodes CASSQAWATRNEAFF.

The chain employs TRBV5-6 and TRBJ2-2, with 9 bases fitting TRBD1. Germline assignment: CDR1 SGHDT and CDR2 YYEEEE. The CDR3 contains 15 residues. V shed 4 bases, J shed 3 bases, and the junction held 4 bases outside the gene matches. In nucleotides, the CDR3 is TGTGCCAGCAGCCCGGGACAGGGATACACCGGGGAGCTGTTTTTT. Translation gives CASSPGQGYTGELFF.

CDR3 region: CASSHFGQGRNEQFF. CDR3 DNA sequence: TGTGCCAGCAGCCACTTCGGACAGGGGAGGAATGAGCAGTTCTTC. The chain combines TRBV7-6 with TRBJ2-1; 9 nucleotides match TRBD1. After removal of 5 bases from V and 7 bases from J, the junction contained 9 bases not matched to a gene. Germline V gene data show CDR1 as SGHVS and CDR2 as FNYEAQ. The CDR3 totals 15 residues.

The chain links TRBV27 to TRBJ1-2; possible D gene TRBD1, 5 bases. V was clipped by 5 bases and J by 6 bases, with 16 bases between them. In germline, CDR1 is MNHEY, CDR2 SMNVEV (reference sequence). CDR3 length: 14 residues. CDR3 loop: CASSLGPKTDGYTF. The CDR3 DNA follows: TGTGCCAGCAGTCTCGGGCCGAAGACAGATGGCTACACCTTC.

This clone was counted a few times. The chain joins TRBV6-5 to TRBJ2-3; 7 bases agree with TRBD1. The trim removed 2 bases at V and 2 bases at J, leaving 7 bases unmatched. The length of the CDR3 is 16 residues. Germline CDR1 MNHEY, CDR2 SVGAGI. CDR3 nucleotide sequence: TGTGCCAGCAGTTACGCACAGGGGACCCTCACAGATACGCAGTATTTT. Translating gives CASSYAQGTLTDTQYF.